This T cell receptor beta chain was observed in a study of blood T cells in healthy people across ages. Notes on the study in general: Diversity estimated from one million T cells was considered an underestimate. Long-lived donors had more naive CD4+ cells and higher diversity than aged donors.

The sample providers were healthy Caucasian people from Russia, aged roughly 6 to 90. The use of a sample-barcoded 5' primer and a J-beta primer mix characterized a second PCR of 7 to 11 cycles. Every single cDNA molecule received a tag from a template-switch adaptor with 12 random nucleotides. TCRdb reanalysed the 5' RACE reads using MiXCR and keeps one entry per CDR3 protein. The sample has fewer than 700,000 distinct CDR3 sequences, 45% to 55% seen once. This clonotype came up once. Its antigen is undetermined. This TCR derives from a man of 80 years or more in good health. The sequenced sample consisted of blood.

CDR3 in amino acids: CASSLAVGGPNEKLFF. The CDR3 DNA reads as TGTGCCAGCAGCTTAGCGGTCGGGGGGCCTAATGAAAAACTGTTTTTT. This chain joins TRBV7-2 and TRBJ1-4, with D perhaps TRBD1 (6 bases). V lost 0 bases and J lost 3, with 11 bases in between. There are 16 residues in the CDR3. Germline CDR1 reads SGHTA; CDR2 reads FQGNSA.